This record covers a single TCR beta chain. The antigen remains unidentified. This record belongs to a study of shared clonotypes between healthy human individuals. General study findings and limits: Between several donors, naive CD4 clonotypes were shared at a level of approximately 5%. The sole specimen, blood, was sampled, and tissue repertoires likely differ. Clonotype sharing across donors was expected to vary with sequencing depth.

The data were produced by immunoSEQ multiplex PCR, yet TCRdb's version contains in-frame clones alone and is incomplete. Here the sample spans around 1.6 million clones, 95% to 99% being singletons. The CDR3 totals 11 residues. Germline V gene data show CDR1 as SGHTS and CDR2 as YDEGEE. V lost 4 bases and J 7 bases, leaving 9 bases between the germline ends. The chain couples TRBV5-8 to TRBJ2-7, with D hard to call. Sample: naive CD4+ T cells sorted from blood. The subset: CD45RA+ positively selected. This TCR was recovered from a man aged 25-45 years in good health. CDR3 coding DNA: TGTGCCAGCAGCCGATCCCGAGAGCAGTACTTC. This gives the protein CASSRSREQYF.